The 14 T cell receptor beta chains listed next were all sequenced from one sample in a study of T cell responses to AZD1222 COVID-19 vaccine. Here immunoSEQ multiplex PCR was the method, and the copy in TCRdb shows in-frame clones only, minus some. The sample includes 140,000 to 150,000 clones, around 90% of them seen just once. The sample in question was peripheral blood, obtained on day 0 of AZD1222 vaccination. The receptors originated from an adult in good health.

The rearrangement uses TRBV11-2 and TRBJ2-7; D gene uncertain. This CDR3 has 11 residues. Germline CDR1 reads SGHAT; CDR2 reads FQNNGV. Trimming pared 9 bases from V and 2 bases from J, leaving 8 bases between. CDR3 sequence: CARLSPYEQYF. The DNA of the CDR3 is TGTGCCAGGCTTAGCCCCTACGAGCAGTACTTC.

V usage is TRBV2 and J usage is TRBJ2-1, with a possible D match to TRBD1 (6 bases). The germline V and J ends were trimmed by 4 bases and 6 bases, with 16 bases remaining between them. Germline CDR1 is SNHLY and CDR2 is FYNNEI. The CDR3 runs to 15 residues. CDR3 sequence (DNA): TGTGCCAGCAGTGCGCCGGGACACCGTTCCAATGAGCAGTTCTTC. Its translation is CASSAPGHRSNEQFF.

This sequence joins TRBV2 and TRBJ1-1; weak D call: TRBD1 (6 bases). The CDR3 loop spans 13 amino acids. Germline V gene data show CDR1 as SNHLY and CDR2 as FYNNEI. The V and J ends lost 6 bases and 6 bases respectively, with 14 bases between them. For the CDR3, the DNA is TGTGCCAGCAGAGGCAGGGGAATGGCTGAAGCTTTCTTT. Translating it yields CASRGRGMAEAFF.

The chain couples TRBV7-9 to TRBJ1-6; D is ambiguous. From germline, CDR1 is SEHNR and CDR2 FQNEAQ (reference sequence). V dropped 7 bases and J dropped 2 bases, with 15 bases sitting between them. The CDR3 is 16 amino acids. The CDR3 region is CASMSDLSTYNSPLHF. As DNA, the CDR3 is TGTGCCAGCATGTCGGACCTCTCGACCTATAATTCACCCCTCCACTTT.

V is TRBV29-1 and J is TRBJ1-1; unclear D gene. Trimming pared 4 bases from V and 0 bases from J, leaving 6 bases between. The CDR3 covers 12 residues. Germline V gives CDR1 SQVTM, CDR2 ANQGSEA. The CDR3 is CSVGGVNTEAFF. DNA of the CDR3: TGCAGCGTTGGTGGGGTGAACACTGAAGCTTTCTTT.

The V call is TRBV10-2, the J call TRBJ2-2; 10 positions agree with TRBD2. V lost 0 bases and J lost 6; bases outside the gene matches: 16. The germline gives CDR1 WSHSY, CDR2 SAAADI. This CDR3 is 20 amino acids long. CDR3 sequence reads: CASSESGASGSFYQAGELFF. As DNA, the CDR3 is TGCGCCAGCAGTGAGTCCGGGGCTAGCGGGAGTTTTTATCAGGCCGGGGAGCTGTTTTTT.

The V and J genes are TRBV11-2 and TRBJ2-2; 13 nucleotides agree with TRBD2. The germline gives CDR1 SGHAT, CDR2 FQNNGV. CDR3 length: 15 residues. After removal of 5 bases from V and 8 bases from J, the junction contained 5 bases not matched to a gene. The DNA for the CDR3 is TGTGCCAGCAGCCAAGCGGGACTAGCGGGAGGGGAGCTGTTTTTT. This encodes CASSQAGLAGGELFF.

The J gene is TRBJ2-1, the V gene TRBV29-1; a possible D gene is TRBD2 (6 bases). Germline CDR1 SQVTM, CDR2 ANQGSEA. CDR3 size: 12 residues. Trimming pared 1 base from V and 15 bases from J, leaving 16 bases between. CDR3: CSVEAGTRRMFF. DNA of the CDR3: TGCAGCGTTGAAGCTGGGACTCGGAGAATGTTCTTC.

The chain couples TRBV27 to TRBJ2-5; perhaps D is TRBD1 or TRBD2 (5 bases each). V gave up 2 bases and J gave up 5 bases, with 15 bases separating them. The CDR3 is 15 residues long. Germline values: CDR1 MNHEY, CDR2 SMNVEV (reference sequence). This chain's CDR3 is CASSLRDRRGETQYF. The CDR3 coding sequence is TGTGCCAGCAGTTTACGGGACCGGAGAGGGGAGACCCAGTACTTC.

V usage is TRBV7-6 and J usage is TRBJ2-7; D ambiguous. This CDR3 region has 13 residues. With 1 base removed from V and 4 bases from J, the gap between germline ends came to 8 bases. Germline CDR1 and CDR2: SGHVS and FNYEAQ. DNA for the CDR3: TGTGCCAGCAGCTTAGTTGTAGGTTACGAGCAGTACTTC. Its translation: CASSLVVGYEQYF. Using reference TRBV7-6 and TRBJ2-7 for the parts outside the CDR3, the full variable domain is GAGVSQSPRYKVTKRGQDVALRCDPISGHVSLYWYRQALGQGPEFLTYFNYEAQQDKSGLPNDRFSAERPEGSISTLTIQRTEQRDSAMYRCASSLVVGYEQYFGPGTRLTVT.

The V gene is TRBV20-1, the J gene TRBJ2-3; D gene ambiguous. Germline CDR1 reads DFQATT; CDR2 reads SNEGSKA (reference sequence). V was clipped by 5 bases and J by 5 bases, with 5 bases between them. The CDR3 length is 10 residues. CDR3 in DNA: TGCAGTGCTCGCGAAGATACGCAGTATTTT. It translates to CSAREDTQYF.

The V call is TRBV10-2, the J call TRBJ2-1, with D unclear. Germline V gene data show CDR1 as WSHSY and CDR2 as SAAADI. The V gene lost 5 bases and the J gene lost 6 bases, with 5 bases spanning the gap. The CDR3 has 11 amino acids. The CDR3 nucleotides read TGCGCCAGCAGTATTTTCAATGAGCAGTTCTTC. Amino acid sequence: CASSIFNEQFF.

This clone occurred once. The chain is built from TRBV2 and TRBJ1-2, with a possible D match to TRBD1 (5 bases). V was cut by 2 bases and J by 2 bases, with 9 bases left in between. This CDR3 spans 14 amino acids. The germline CDR1 and CDR2 sequences are SNHLY and FYNNEI. The CDR3 spells CASSEHEGNYGYTF. CDR3 bases: TGTGCCAGCAGTGAACATGAGGGGAACTATGGCTACACCTTC.

The genes are TRBV6-2 or TRBV6-3 and TRBJ2-1; 7 bases are a match to TRBD1. V shed 2 bases, J shed 8 bases, and the junction held 18 bases outside the gene matches. This CDR3 region has 18 residues. Germline loops: CDR1 MNHEY, CDR2 SVGEGT. The DNA for the CDR3 is TGTGCCAGCAGTTACGGATCCTCGACAGGGCAACTCAAATATGAGCAGTTCTTC. Protein: CASSYGSSTGQLKYEQFF.